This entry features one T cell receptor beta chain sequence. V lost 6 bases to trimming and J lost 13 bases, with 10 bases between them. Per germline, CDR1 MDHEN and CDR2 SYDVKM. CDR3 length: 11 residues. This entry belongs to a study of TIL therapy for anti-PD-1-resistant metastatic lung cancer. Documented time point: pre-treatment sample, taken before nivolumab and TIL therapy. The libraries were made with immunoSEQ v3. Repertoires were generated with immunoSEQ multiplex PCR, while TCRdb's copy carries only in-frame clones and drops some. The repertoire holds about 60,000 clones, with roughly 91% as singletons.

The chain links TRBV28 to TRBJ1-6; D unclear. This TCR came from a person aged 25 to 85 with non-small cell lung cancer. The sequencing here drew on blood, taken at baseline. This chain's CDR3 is CASRKEWPLHF. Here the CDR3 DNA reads TGTGCCAGCAGAAAGGAGTGGCCCCTCCACTTT.